The rows below give T cell receptor beta chains drawn from one sample of a study of follicular helper T cells after annual influenza vaccination. Method: immunoSEQ multiplex PCR; TCRdb's copy keeps in-frame clones and lacks some. This sample carries around 10,000 clones, approximately 80% of them seen once, and the ten largest clones take over 0.75%. Sequencing was performed on CXCR5- memory CD4+ T cells sorted from blood, taken on the day of influenza vaccination. These receptors were obtained from an adult who received the influenza vaccine. The CDR3 runs from the conserved cysteine through the conserved F or W. A D gene is named only where the DNA matches it firmly. Not every row has a clone size; where given, it reads once, few, many or a size class.

D gene: -; clone size: -; J gene: TRBJ2-2; V gene: TRBV27; CDR3 DNA: TGTGCCAGCAGTTTATTGTCCCCGGCTCCGAGTAGACTCACCGGGGAGCTGTTTTTT; CDR3 protein: CASSLLSPAPSRLTGELFF
D gene: -; clone size: -; J gene: TRBJ1-2; V gene: TRBV5-6; CDR3 DNA: TGTGCCAGCAGCTTGGAGGGGGATCCAGAGGGCTATGGCTACACCTTC; CDR3 protein: CASSLEGDPEGYGYTF
D gene: TRBD1; clone size: -; J gene: TRBJ2-7; V gene: TRBV11-2; CDR3 DNA: TGTGCCAGCAGCTTATTTAGGGTAGGGCGACAGGGCCAGTACTTC; CDR3 protein: CASSLFRVGRQGQYF
D gene: -; clone size: -; J gene: TRBJ2-2; V gene: TRBV7-6; CDR3 DNA: TGTGCCAGCAGCTTTAGAGACCCGGAGTACACCGGGGAGCTGTTTTTT; CDR3 protein: CASSFRDPEYTGELFF
D gene: TRBD1; clone size: few; J gene: TRBJ2-7; V gene: TRBV7-2; CDR3 DNA: TGTGCCAGCAGCCCACGACAGGGGACCATCGAGCAGTACTTC; CDR3 protein: CASSPRQGTIEQYF
D gene: -; clone size: few; J gene: TRBJ1-1; V gene: TRBV4-2; CDR3 DNA: TGTGCCAGCAGCCAAGTGGGAAACATTGAAGCTTTCTTT; CDR3 protein: CASSQVGNIEAFF
D gene: TRBD1; clone size: few; J gene: TRBJ1-2; V gene: TRBV10-3; CDR3 DNA: TGTGCCATCAGTGAGGGACAGGGGGACTATGGCTACACCTTC; CDR3 protein: CAISEGQGDYGYTF
D gene: -; clone size: -; J gene: TRBJ2-3; V gene: TRBV11-2; CDR3 DNA: TGTGCCAGCAGCTTACGCAGGGACACTCGGGGAGATACGCAGTATTTT; CDR3 protein: CASSLRRDTRGDTQYF
D gene: TRBD1; clone size: -; J gene: TRBJ1-2; V gene: TRBV11-2; CDR3 DNA: TGTGCCAGCAGCTTAGATCTGGCAGGGGGCTGGGGCTACACCTTC; CDR3 protein: CASSLDLAGGWGYTF
D gene: -; clone size: -; J gene: TRBJ1-2; V gene: TRBV5-8; CDR3 DNA: TGTGCCAGCAGCACCCTACAGGGCCAATTCTATGGCTACACCTTC; CDR3 protein: CASSTLQGQFYGYTF
D gene: TRBD2; clone size: once; J gene: TRBJ2-3; V gene: TRBV5-8; CDR3 DNA: TGTGCCAGCAGCCCCAAAGGTCTAGCGGGAGGAACAGATACGCAGTATTTT; CDR3 protein: CASSPKGLAGGTDTQYF
D gene: -; clone size: -; J gene: TRBJ1-2; V gene: TRBV7-2; CDR3 DNA: TGTGCCAGCAGCCTCACGTCGTTCACCTTC; CDR3 protein: CASSLTSFTF
D gene: TRBD2; clone size: -; J gene: TRBJ2-2; V gene: TRBV5-4; CDR3 DNA: TGTGCCAGCAGCGCAGGAACGGGAGGACTTATCGGGGAGCTGTTTTTT; CDR3 protein: CASSAGTGGLIGELFF
D gene: -; clone size: -; J gene: TRBJ2-3; V gene: TRBV5-1; CDR3 DNA: TGCGCCAGCAGCTTGGGGGTGCGGGCAGATACGCAGTATTTT; CDR3 protein: CASSLGVRADTQYF
D gene: -; clone size: -; J gene: TRBJ1-5; V gene: TRBV28; CDR3 DNA: TGTGCCAGCAGACCCACAGGTCAGCCCCAGCATTTT; CDR3 protein: CASRPTGQPQHF
D gene: -; clone size: -; J gene: TRBJ2-1; V gene: TRBV19; CDR3 DNA: TGTGCCAGTAGTATGGGTGTGGCGGGCCCTACCTACAATGAGCAGTTCTTC; CDR3 protein: CASSMGVAGPTYNEQFF
D gene: -; clone size: -; J gene: TRBJ2-1; V gene: TRBV28; CDR3 DNA: TGTGCCAGCACCTCCGTGGCTATCTACCACAATGAGCAGTTCTTC; CDR3 protein: CASTSVAIYHNEQFF
D gene: -; clone size: -; J gene: TRBJ1-4; V gene: TRBV5-1; CDR3 DNA: TGCGCCAGCAGCTTGGGTGGCCCTAATGAAAAACTGTTTTTT; CDR3 protein: CASSLGGPNEKLFF
D gene: -; clone size: -; J gene: TRBJ1-4; V gene: TRBV28; CDR3 DNA: TGTGCCAGCAGTTTAGGGCAGGGCAGGGAAAAACTGTTTTTT; CDR3 protein: CASSLGQGREKLFF
D gene: -; clone size: -; J gene: TRBJ2-1; V gene: TRBV7-8; CDR3 DNA: TGTGCCAGCAGCTTAATTAGAACAAGCTCCTACAATGAGCAGTTCTTC; CDR3 protein: CASSLIRTSSYNEQFF
D gene: -; clone size: -; J gene: TRBJ2-1; V gene: TRBV11-2; CDR3 DNA: TGTGCCAGCAGCTTAGTGGTTGAGCAGTTCTTC; CDR3 protein: CASSLVVEQFF
D gene: TRBD2; clone size: -; J gene: TRBJ2-1; V gene: TRBV11-3; CDR3 DNA: TGTGCCAGCAGCTTAGAGGGGACTAGCGGTACGCAGGAGCAGTTCTTC; CDR3 protein: CASSLEGTSGTQEQFF
D gene: -; clone size: -; J gene: TRBJ2-7; V gene: TRBV18; CDR3 DNA: TGTGCCAGCTCACTCAGACAGGCTAATACCTACGAGCAGTACTTC; CDR3 protein: CASSLRQANTYEQYF
D gene: TRBD1; clone size: -; J gene: TRBJ1-1; V gene: TRBV5-1; CDR3 DNA: TGCGCCAGCAGCAGGGACAGCTTGAACACTGAAGCTTTCTTT; CDR3 protein: CASSRDSLNTEAFF
D gene: -; clone size: -; J gene: TRBJ2-2; V gene: TRBV28; CDR3 DNA: TGTGCCAGCAGCTTGGGTGCAGGGTGGGGTCACACCGGGGAGCTGTTTTTT; CDR3 protein: CASSLGAGWGHTGELFF
D gene: TRBD2; clone size: -; J gene: TRBJ2-5; V gene: TRBV7-3; CDR3 DNA: TGTGCCAGCAGCTCCATCCACAGCGGGGGGAGAGAGACCCAGTACTTC; CDR3 protein: CASSSIHSGGRETQYF
D gene: TRBD1; clone size: few; J gene: TRBJ2-7; V gene: TRBV18; CDR3 DNA: TGTGCCAGCTCACCGGGTGGGACAGGCCTATTGTACGAGCAGTACTTC; CDR3 protein: CASSPGGTGLLYEQYF
D gene: TRBD1; clone size: -; J gene: TRBJ1-4; V gene: TRBV28; CDR3 DNA: TGTGCCAGCAGTTCCCCCGGGACAGGAGGTGAAAAACTGTTTTTT; CDR3 protein: CASSSPGTGGEKLFF
D gene: -; clone size: -; J gene: TRBJ2-5; V gene: TRBV6-5; CDR3 DNA: TGTGCCAGCAGTCGAGGAAGTGGTGAGACCCAGTACTTC; CDR3 protein: CASSRGSGETQYF
D gene: -; clone size: once; J gene: TRBJ2-6; V gene: TRBV14; CDR3 DNA: TGTGCCAGCAGCCCCCTCGGAAGGGGGGAAGGGGCCAACGTCCTGACTTTC; CDR3 protein: CASSPLGRGEGANVLTF
D gene: -; clone size: -; J gene: TRBJ2-7; V gene: TRBV30; CDR3 DNA: TGTGCCTGGAGCGCAAACACAGGGCCCTACGAGCAGTACTTC; CDR3 protein: CAWSANTGPYEQYF
D gene: TRBD2; clone size: -; J gene: TRBJ2-5; V gene: TRBV5-6; CDR3 DNA: TGTGCCAGCAGCCTGCCGGGACTAGCGGGGGGGCACGATGGGACCCAGTACTTC; CDR3 protein: CASSLPGLAGGHDGTQYF
D gene: TRBD1; clone size: -; J gene: TRBJ2-2; V gene: TRBV6-1; CDR3 DNA: TGTGCCAGCAGTGGGCCGGGACAGCCTACGAACACCGGGGAGCTGTTTTTT; CDR3 protein: CASSGPGQPTNTGELFF
D gene: TRBD2; clone size: -; J gene: TRBJ2-1; V gene: TRBV5-1; CDR3 DNA: TGCGCCAGCAGCAGACCGACTAGCGGGAGTAATGATGAGCAGTTCTTC; CDR3 protein: CASSRPTSGSNDEQFF
D gene: -; clone size: -; J gene: TRBJ1-2; V gene: TRBV19; CDR3 DNA: TGTGCCAGTAGTAGTTTGGGGGCTCTAGATGGCTACACCTTC; CDR3 protein: CASSSLGALDGYTF
D gene: -; clone size: -; J gene: TRBJ1-5; V gene: TRBV6-1; CDR3 DNA: TGTGCCAGCAGTGACCAGGAGGGGTGGCAGCCCCAGCATTTT; CDR3 protein: CASSDQEGWQPQHF
D gene: -; clone size: -; J gene: TRBJ1-6; V gene: TRBV15; CDR3 DNA: TGTGCCACCAGCAGAGGGACAGCCGGGTCACCCCTCCACTTT; CDR3 protein: CATSRGTAGSPLHF
D gene: TRBD1; clone size: -; J gene: TRBJ1-3; V gene: TRBV6-1; CDR3 DNA: TGTGCCAGCAGACAGGGGCTGGGAAACACCATATATTTT; CDR3 protein: CASRQGLGNTIYF
D gene: -; clone size: -; J gene: TRBJ2-1; V gene: TRBV5-6; CDR3 DNA: TGTGCCAGCAGCTTGCACACAGCCGAGGGGCAGTTCTTC; CDR3 protein: CASSLHTAEGQFF
D gene: -; clone size: -; J gene: TRBJ2-2; V gene: TRBV7-3; CDR3 DNA: TGTGCCAGCAGCTCGAGGATAGGGGACCCAGGCGGGGAGCTGTTTTTT; CDR3 protein: CASSSRIGDPGGELFF
D gene: -; clone size: -; J gene: TRBJ2-5; V gene: TRBV7-2; CDR3 DNA: TGTGCCAGCAGCCCCTATCGGGGGACCCAGTACTTC; CDR3 protein: CASSPYRGTQYF
D gene: TRBD1; clone size: -; J gene: TRBJ2-6; V gene: TRBV4-3; CDR3 DNA: TGCGCCAGCAGCCTCGAAAGGGGGCCTGGGGCCAACGTCCTGACTTTC; CDR3 protein: CASSLERGPGANVLTF
D gene: TRBD2; clone size: -; J gene: TRBJ2-1; V gene: TRBV6-1; CDR3 DNA: TGTGCCAGCAGAACCGGGACTAGCGGCTTCAATGAGCAGTTCTTC; CDR3 protein: CASRTGTSGFNEQFF
D gene: -; clone size: few; J gene: TRBJ1-2; V gene: TRBV2; CDR3 DNA: TGTGCCAGCAGTACCTCGATGGTATCTGGCTACACCTTC; CDR3 protein: CASSTSMVSGYTF
D gene: -; clone size: -; J gene: TRBJ1-4; V gene: TRBV4-1; CDR3 DNA: TGCGCCAGCAGCCAAGTCGGGGCAACCGTGGGTGAAAAACTGTTTTTT; CDR3 protein: CASSQVGATVGEKLFF
D gene: TRBD1; clone size: once; J gene: TRBJ1-2; V gene: TRBV30; CDR3 DNA: TGTGCCTACCGGACAGGGGGCTATGGCTACACCTTC; CDR3 protein: CAYRTGGYGYTF
D gene: TRBD2; clone size: -; J gene: TRBJ2-7; V gene: TRBV7-2; CDR3 DNA: TGTGCCAGCAGCCCGGGGAGGGTTGGATCCGAGCAGTACTTC; CDR3 protein: CASSPGRVGSEQYF
D gene: TRBD2; clone size: -; J gene: TRBJ2-3; V gene: TRBV7-8; CDR3 DNA: TGTGCCAGCAGCTCGCCCGGGACTAGCGGGAGTTCAGATACGCAGTATTTT; CDR3 protein: CASSSPGTSGSSDTQYF